This TCR beta chain was found in a study of blood T cells in healthy people across ages. This CDR3 spans 15 amino acids. From germline, CDR1 is MDHEN and CDR2 SYDVKM. A J-beta primer mix and a sample-barcoded 5' primer were used in a second PCR of roughly 6 to 11 cycles. TCRdb redid the calling of the 5' RACE reads with MiXCR, one entry per CDR3 protein. The table shows hundreds of thousands of distinct CDR3 sequences, with approximately 49% occurring only once. The origin of this receptor is a woman aged 60-70 years in good health. Material for sequencing was blood. This chain uses TRBV28 with TRBJ2-5; a possible D gene is TRBD1 (5 bases). The J call could be wrong; TRBJ2-7 is a better fit for the DNA end. CDR3 coding DNA: TGTGCCAGCAGTTTCTCTACCCGACAGAAATACGAGCAGTACTTC. The encoded protein is CASSFSTRQKYEQYF.